The next 8 T cell receptor beta chains were all read from a single sample in a study of early T cells in non-severe SARS-CoV-2 infection. One entry per CDR3 protein results from TCRdb running MiXCR on the 5' RACE reads. The sample lists about 60,000 distinct CDR3 sequences, 7.5% to 10% occurring once. The source material was whole blood. These receptors were collected from an adult who was a healthcare worker with PCR-confirmed SARS-CoV-2 infection or an uninfected control (not recorded which).

Concerning this clonotype: This may come from a read error, since a much larger clone is one base off. The chain links TRBV6-1 to TRBJ1-6; possible D gene TRBD1, 6 bases. The germline V gene encodes CDR1 MNHNS and CDR2 SASEGT. This CDR3 is built from 13 residues. The CDR3 DNA follows: TGTGTCAGCAGAGGGGGTCGGGAAGGACCCCTCCACTTT. It translates to CVSRGGREGPLHF.

This chain joins TRBV3-1 and TRBJ1-4; no definite D call. V was cut by 1 base and J by 3 bases, with 3 bases left in between. The CDR3 has 13 amino acids. Germline loops: CDR1 LGHDT, CDR2 YNNKEL (reference sequence). The CDR3 spells CASSQAPNEKLFF. CDR3 nucleotide sequence: TGTGCCAGCAGCCAAGCCCCTAATGAAAAACTGTTTTTT.

The chain employs TRBV18 and TRBJ1-2; D call uncertain. The V and J ends lost 3 bases and 6 bases respectively, with 11 bases between them. From germline, CDR1 is KGHSH and CDR2 LQKENI. This CDR3 has 13 residues. The CDR3 DNA reads TGTGCCAGCTCACCCCGACTGTCCGATGGCTACACCTTC. Translated: CASSPRLSDGYTF.

The V and J genes are TRBV30 and TRBJ2-5, with D unclear. CDR1 is GTSNPN and CDR2 is SVGIG in the germline V gene (reference sequence). Trimming cost V 4 bases and J 3 bases, with 12 bases left between them. The CDR3 consists of 13 residues. The CDR3 bases are TGTGCCTGGACTACGCTGGGAAAAGAGACCCAGTACTTC. Its protein is CAWTTLGKETQYF.

This rearrangement joins TRBV5-5 to TRBJ2-5; 10 nucleotides line up with TRBD2. Germline V gene data show CDR1 as SGHKS and CDR2 as YYEKEE (reference sequence). CDR3 length: 17 amino acids. The trim removed 2 bases at V and 4 bases at J, leaving 11 bases unmatched. Written as DNA, the CDR3 is TGTGCCAGCAGCTTCGTAGCGGGGGGCTCCCGGACAGAGACCCAGTACTTC. This codes for CASSFVAGGSRTETQYF.

At least ten counts were recorded for this clonotype. The chain is built from TRBV6-6 and TRBJ1-1; D gene unclear. The length of the CDR3 is 14 residues. Germline V CDR1 and CDR2: MNHNY, SVGAGI (reference sequence). V was cut by 2 bases and J by 2 bases, with 9 bases left in between. CDR3 bases: TGTGCCAGCAGTTACGGCAGGTTAAACACTGAAGCTTTCTTT. Protein product: CASSYGRLNTEAFF.

The chain uses TRBV5-1 and TRBJ2-3, with 11 bases identical to TRBD2. Germline V CDR1 and CDR2: SGHRS, YFSETQ. This CDR3 comprises 15 residues. V was clipped by 2 bases and J by 6 bases; unmatched bases: 5. The CDR3, as DNA: TGCGCCAGCAGCTTTTCTAGCGGGGGGCTGGATACGCAGTATTTT. Amino acid sequence: CASSFSSGGLDTQYF.

The chain joins TRBV23-1 to TRBJ2-7; D call uncertain. TRBV23-1 is an ORF, and what it does is uncertain. The CDR3 runs to 14 residues. V was trimmed by 4 bases and J by 1 base, leaving 11 bases between them. As DNA, the CDR3 is TGCGCCAGCAGTCTTGCGCGCTTTTCCTACGAGCAGTACGTC. Its protein is CASSLARFSYEQYV.